The rows below give T cell receptor beta chains drawn from one sample of a study of identical twins. MiXCR, run by TCRdb on the 5' RACE reads, gives a single entry per CDR3 protein. In the table there are 200,000 to 250,000 distinct CDR3 sequences, approximately 7.9% of which are singletons. The data also belong to a second study, concerning yellow fever vaccine responses in identical twins.

The sample consisted of CD8+ T cells sorted from blood. The source is a woman younger than 30 in good health. Both conserved end residues are part of each CDR3. The D gene is left open where the match is weak. Size is omitted from some rows. Given values are once, few, many or a class for expanded clones.

v_gene: TRBV15
d_gene: TRBD2
j_gene: TRBJ2-2
abundance: .
CDR3aa: CATSRGASGDTGELFF
CDR3nt: TGTGCCACCAGCAGAGGGGCTAGCGGGGACACCGGGGAGCTGTTTTTT

v_gene: TRBV14
d_gene: .
j_gene: TRBJ2-5
abundance: .
CDR3aa: CASSQGDWGWETQYF
CDR3nt: TGTGCCAGCAGCCAAGGCGACTGGGGTTGGGAGACCCAGTACTTC

v_gene: TRBV15
d_gene: .
j_gene: TRBJ2-5
abundance: .
CDR3aa: CATSGGGGPAHTQYF
CDR3nt: TGTGCCACCAGCGGAGGAGGGGGTCCGGCGCATACCCAGTACTTC

v_gene: TRBV25-1
d_gene: .
j_gene: TRBJ1-2
abundance: .
CDR3aa: CASSVAGVGGYTF
CDR3nt: TGTGCCAGCAGTGTGGCGGGGGTAGGGGGCTACACCTTC

v_gene: TRBV28
d_gene: .
j_gene: TRBJ1-5
abundance: .
CDR3aa: CASSFNGYSNQPQHF
CDR3nt: TGTGCCAGCAGTTTCAACGGGTATAGCAATCAGCCCCAGCATTTT

v_gene: TRBV27
d_gene: .
j_gene: TRBJ2-6
abundance: .
CDR3aa: CASSLTGYPGANVLTF
CDR3nt: TGTGCCAGCAGTTTAACCGGGTATCCTGGGGCCAACGTCCTGACTTTC

v_gene: TRBV19
d_gene: TRBD2
j_gene: TRBJ2-7
abundance: .
CDR3aa: CASGGGSGDYEQYF
CDR3nt: TGTGCCAGTGGGGGAGGTAGCGGGGACTACGAGCAGTACTTC

v_gene: TRBV27
d_gene: .
j_gene: TRBJ1-1
abundance: .
CDR3aa: CASGTAEAFF
CDR3nt: TGTGCCAGCGGTACGGCTGAAGCTTTCTTT

v_gene: TRBV20-1
d_gene: .
j_gene: TRBJ2-1
abundance: .
CDR3aa: CSARDTVSSNEQFF
CDR3nt: TGCAGTGCTAGAGACACGGTGTCCTCCAATGAGCAGTTCTTC

v_gene: TRBV9
d_gene: TRBD2
j_gene: TRBJ2-1
abundance: .
CDR3aa: CASSPSGGFNEQFF
CDR3nt: TGTGCCAGCAGCCCTAGCGGGGGGTTCAATGAGCAGTTCTTC

v_gene: TRBV3-1
d_gene: TRBD2
j_gene: TRBJ2-1
abundance: .
CDR3aa: CASSQDWLAGGRAYNEQFF
CDR3nt: TGTGCCAGCAGCCAAGATTGGCTAGCGGGAGGAAGGGCCTACAATGAGCAGTTCTTC

v_gene: TRBV19
d_gene: .
j_gene: TRBJ2-1
abundance: few
CDR3aa: CASNLGGDEQFF
CDR3nt: TGTGCCAGTAACCTAGGAGGGGATGAGCAGTTCTTC

v_gene: TRBV5-1
d_gene: TRBD2
j_gene: TRBJ2-3
abundance: many
CDR3aa: CASSTGLAGTDTQYF
CDR3nt: TGCGCCAGCAGCACTGGACTAGCGGGCACAGATACGCAGTATTTT

v_gene: TRBV20-1
d_gene: .
j_gene: TRBJ2-7
abundance: few
CDR3aa: CSARLAQTYEQYF
CDR3nt: TGCAGTGCTAGACTTGCACAGACCTACGAGCAGTACTTC

v_gene: TRBV6-4
d_gene: .
j_gene: TRBJ2-1
abundance: few
CDR3aa: CASSDSDRPFSYNEQFF
CDR3nt: TGTGCCAGCAGCGACTCAGACAGGCCGTTCTCCTACAATGAGCAGTTCTTC

v_gene: TRBV2
d_gene: .
j_gene: TRBJ2-3
abundance: .
CDR3aa: CASVWVATDTQYF
CDR3nt: TGTGCCAGTGTTTGGGTCGCCACAGATACGCAGTATTTT

v_gene: TRBV28
d_gene: TRBD2
j_gene: TRBJ2-1
abundance: .
CDR3aa: CASSDPGLASYNEQFF
CDR3nt: TGTGCCAGCAGTGACCCGGGACTAGCGAGCTACAATGAGCAGTTCTTC

v_gene: TRBV7-9
d_gene: .
j_gene: TRBJ2-3
abundance: few
CDR3aa: CASSRLRADTQYF
CDR3nt: TGTGCCAGCAGCCGCCTGAGAGCGGACACGCAGTATTTT

v_gene: TRBV5-1
d_gene: .
j_gene: TRBJ2-5
abundance: .
CDR3aa: CASSLAGAFQETQYF
CDR3nt: TGCGCCAGCAGCTTGGCCGGGGCCTTCCAAGAGACCCAGTACTTC

v_gene: TRBV9
d_gene: TRBD2
j_gene: TRBJ2-7
abundance: .
CDR3aa: CASSSGTSGSHYEQYF
CDR3nt: TGTGCCAGCAGCTCCGGGACTAGCGGGAGTCATTACGAGCAGTACTTC

v_gene: TRBV7-8
d_gene: TRBD1
j_gene: TRBJ2-2
abundance: .
CDR3aa: CASSSTGGGRELFF
CDR3nt: TGTGCCAGCAGCTCGACAGGGGGGGGGCGGGAGCTGTTTTTT

v_gene: TRBV7-8
d_gene: .
j_gene: TRBJ2-3
abundance: many
CDR3aa: CASSKYLGDTQYF
CDR3nt: TGTGCCAGCAGCAAGTATCTGGGAGATACGCAGTATTTT

v_gene: TRBV28
d_gene: .
j_gene: TRBJ2-1
abundance: .
CDR3aa: CASSPSYLEQFF
CDR3nt: TGTGCCAGCAGCCCAAGTTATCTGGAGCAGTTCTTC

v_gene: TRBV19
d_gene: TRBD2
j_gene: TRBJ2-7
abundance: .
CDR3aa: CASSIAAGGYYEQYF
CDR3nt: TGTGCCAGTAGTATAGCAGCGGGAGGTTACTACGAGCAGTACTTC

v_gene: TRBV7-9
d_gene: .
j_gene: TRBJ2-2
abundance: few
CDR3aa: CASSLWSAGANTGELFF
CDR3nt: TGTGCCAGCAGCTTATGGTCCGCAGGAGCGAACACCGGGGAGCTGTTTTTT

v_gene: TRBV27
d_gene: .
j_gene: TRBJ2-1
abundance: .
CDR3aa: CASSLSQADNEQFF
CDR3nt: TGTGCCAGCAGTTTATCGCAGGCGGATAATGAGCAGTTCTTC

v_gene: TRBV12-3/TRBV12-4
d_gene: .
j_gene: TRBJ1-2
abundance: many
CDR3aa: CASSFGSYGYTF
CDR3nt: TGTGCCAGCAGTTTCGGGTCCTATGGCTACACCTTC

v_gene: TRBV29-1
d_gene: .
j_gene: TRBJ2-1
abundance: many
CDR3aa: CSVSFSNSYNEQFF
CDR3nt: TGCAGCGTTAGTTTTAGTAACTCCTACAATGAGCAGTTCTTC

v_gene: TRBV3-1
d_gene: TRBD2
j_gene: TRBJ2-3
abundance: few
CDR3aa: CASSQGGLAGGRRTDTQYF
CDR3nt: TGTGCCAGCAGCCAAGGCGGACTAGCGGGAGGCCGGCGCACAGATACGCAGTATTTT

v_gene: TRBV20-1
d_gene: .
j_gene: TRBJ2-7
abundance: few
CDR3aa: CSALSPSSYEQYF
CDR3nt: TGCAGTGCGCTTAGCCCTAGCTCCTACGAGCAGTACTTC

v_gene: TRBV4-1
d_gene: .
j_gene: TRBJ1-1
abundance: .
CDR3aa: CASSQGGYMNTEAFF
CDR3nt: TGCGCCAGCAGCCAAGGGGGCTATATGAACACTGAAGCTTTCTTT

v_gene: TRBV19
d_gene: .
j_gene: TRBJ2-5
abundance: .
CDR3aa: CATQRNLGETQYF
CDR3nt: TGTGCCACTCAGAGGAACCTTGGGGAGACCCAGTACTTC

v_gene: TRBV19
d_gene: .
j_gene: TRBJ2-1
abundance: .
CDR3aa: CASSIEAFSPSNEQFF
CDR3nt: TGTGCCAGTAGTATTGAGGCCTTTAGCCCCAGCAATGAGCAGTTCTTC

v_gene: TRBV10-3
d_gene: .
j_gene: TRBJ1-1
abundance: many
CDR3aa: CAISESRGEAFF
CDR3nt: TGTGCCATCAGTGAGTCAAGGGGTGAAGCTTTCTTT

v_gene: TRBV6-1
d_gene: TRBD1
j_gene: TRBJ1-2
abundance: many
CDR3aa: CASSATGDYGYTF
CDR3nt: TGTGCCAGCAGCGCGACAGGGGACTATGGCTACACCTTC

v_gene: TRBV12-3/TRBV12-4
d_gene: TRBD1
j_gene: TRBJ1-1
abundance: few
CDR3aa: CASREQGAVTEAFF
CDR3nt: TGTGCCAGCAGAGAACAGGGGGCGGTCACTGAAGCTTTCTTT

v_gene: TRBV6-5
d_gene: TRBD2
j_gene: TRBJ2-1
abundance: few
CDR3aa: CASSYFGLAGGDEQFF
CDR3nt: TGTGCCAGCAGTTATTTCGGACTAGCGGGAGGGGATGAGCAGTTCTTC

v_gene: TRBV4-1
d_gene: .
j_gene: TRBJ2-3
abundance: many
CDR3aa: CASSPSPGADTQYF
CDR3nt: TGCGCCAGCAGCCCCAGTCCCGGAGCAGATACGCAGTATTTT

v_gene: TRBV2
d_gene: .
j_gene: TRBJ2-1
abundance: few
CDR3aa: CASSDYRRRIDHEQFF
CDR3nt: TGTGCCAGCAGTGACTATAGACGTAGGATCGACCATGAGCAGTTCTTC

v_gene: TRBV29-1
d_gene: TRBD2
j_gene: TRBJ2-1
abundance: .
CDR3aa: CSVGLAGAVNEQFF
CDR3nt: TGCAGCGTTGGTCTGGCGGGAGCGGTTAATGAGCAGTTCTTC

v_gene: TRBV6-2/TRBV6-3
d_gene: TRBD2
j_gene: TRBJ2-1
abundance: .
CDR3aa: CASSYSSASGALSAYNEQFF
CDR3nt: TGTGCCAGCAGTTACTCGAGTGCTAGCGGGGCCTTGAGCGCCTACAATGAGCAGTTCTTC

v_gene: TRBV6-5
d_gene: .
j_gene: TRBJ2-2
abundance: many
CDR3aa: CASSYGGNTGELFF
CDR3nt: TGTGCCAGCAGTTACGGCGGAAACACCGGGGAGCTGTTTTTT

v_gene: TRBV9
d_gene: TRBD1
j_gene: TRBJ2-7
abundance: .
CDR3aa: CASSVEGDSSYEQYF
CDR3nt: TGTGCCAGCAGCGTAGAGGGGGACAGCTCCTACGAGCAGTACTTC

v_gene: TRBV7-6
d_gene: TRBD2
j_gene: TRBJ2-7
abundance: .
CDR3aa: CASSPLAGAQKFF
CDR3nt: TGTGCCAGCAGCCCCCTAGCGGGAGCCCAGAAATTCTTC

v_gene: TRBV9
d_gene: .
j_gene: TRBJ2-3
abundance: few
CDR3aa: CASSVSTADTQYF
CDR3nt: TGTGCCAGCAGCGTATCCACTGCCGATACGCAGTATTTT

v_gene: TRBV5-1
d_gene: .
j_gene: TRBJ2-5
abundance: many
CDR3aa: CASSLAEEETQYF
CDR3nt: TGCGCCAGCAGCTTGGCCGAGGAGGAGACCCAGTACTTC

v_gene: TRBV10-2
d_gene: .
j_gene: TRBJ2-1
abundance: many
CDR3aa: CASSEVAGAYNEQFF
CDR3nt: TGCGCCAGCAGTGAGGTCGCAGGGGCCTACAATGAGCAGTTCTTC

v_gene: TRBV2
d_gene: .
j_gene: TRBJ1-5
abundance: many
CDR3aa: CASTTGSNPQPQHF
CDR3nt: TGTGCCAGCACCACAGGGTCCAATCCTCAGCCCCAGCATTTT

v_gene: TRBV28
d_gene: .
j_gene: TRBJ2-7
abundance: many
CDR3aa: CASSPSPSSYREQYF
CDR3nt: TGTGCCAGCAGTCCATCCCCCTCTAGCTATCGCGAGCAGTACTTC

v_gene: TRBV24-1
d_gene: .
j_gene: TRBJ1-5
abundance: many
CDR3aa: CATSDFRNQPQHF
CDR3nt: TGTGCCACCAGTGATTTCCGCAATCAGCCCCAGCATTTT

v_gene: TRBV29-1
d_gene: .
j_gene: TRBJ2-1
abundance: many
CDR3aa: CSAGRIGTYNEQFF
CDR3nt: TGCAGCGCTGGTAGAATAGGGACCTACAATGAGCAGTTCTTC

v_gene: TRBV6-5
d_gene: .
j_gene: TRBJ1-1
abundance: many
CDR3aa: CASSYSGDLNTEAFF
CDR3nt: TGTGCCAGCAGTTACTCGGGGGACCTGAACACTGAAGCTTTCTTT

v_gene: TRBV4-1
d_gene: .
j_gene: TRBJ1-6
abundance: many
CDR3aa: CASSQASQGGSPLHF
CDR3nt: TGCGCCAGCAGCCAAGCATCTCAGGGAGGATCACCCCTCCACTTT

v_gene: TRBV2
d_gene: TRBD2
j_gene: TRBJ2-2
abundance: .
CDR3aa: CASRAGAGMNTGELFF
CDR3nt: TGTGCCAGTCGAGCGGGGGCAGGAATGAACACCGGGGAGCTGTTTTTT

v_gene: TRBV5-1
d_gene: TRBD1
j_gene: TRBJ2-2
abundance: medium-sized
CDR3aa: CASSPRQGYTGELFF
CDR3nt: TGCGCCAGCAGCCCCAGACAGGGTTACACCGGGGAGCTGTTTTTT